Presented here are 13 T cell receptor beta chains from one specimen sequenced in a study of CD8 T cells in Susac syndrome. RNA, at about 0.45 to 1 ug, was reverse transcribed with random hexamers. TCRdb analysed the immunoSEQ multiplex PCR reads with MiXCR anew, one entry per CDR3 protein. The repertoire holds 150,000 to 250,000 distinct CDR3 sequences, with roughly 96% as singletons. The sequenced sample consisted of CD4+ T cells from PBMCs. The receptors were sampled from a human donor with multiple sclerosis.

V usage is TRBV14 and J usage is TRBJ2-4; D remains unclear. Trimming stripped 4 bases from V and 9 bases from J, with 13 bases between. CDR1 and CDR2 (germline): SGHDN, FVKESK. CDR3 size: 13 residues. CDR3 sequence reads: CASSPRSAGIQYF. The CDR3 DNA follows: TGTGCCAGCAGCCCCCGGTCAGCTGGCATTCAGTACTTC.

V usage is TRBV7-6 and J usage is TRBJ1-3, with no clear D. Germline V gives CDR1 SGHVS, CDR2 FNYEAQ. This CDR3 contains 16 residues. Trimming left V 4 bases short and J 0 bases short, with 13 bases between. CDR3 loop: CASSSAPRASGNTIYF. DNA of the CDR3: TGTGCCAGCAGCTCCGCCCCTCGGGCCTCTGGAAACACCATATATTTT.

A single count supports this clonotype. The chain is built from TRBV29-1 and TRBJ1-1; weak D call: TRBD1 (6 bases). From germline, CDR1 is SQVTM and CDR2 ANQGSEA. Trimming took off 5 bases at V and 5 bases at J, with 12 bases between the two ends. The CDR3 consists of 12 residues. For the CDR3, the DNA is TGCAGCGTTTCCCAGGGGAAGACTGAAGCTTTCTTT. It codes for CSVSQGKTEAFF.

This rearrangement joins TRBV12-3 or TRBV12-4 to TRBJ1-2; a weak D match, TRBD1 (6 bases). This CDR3 spans 13 amino acids. V dropped 4 bases and J dropped 4 bases, with 10 bases sitting between them. CDR3 loop: CASSSRGGYGYTF. CDR3 nucleotide sequence: TGTGCCAGCAGTTCCCGAGGGGGCTATGGCTACACCTTC.

This sequence joins TRBV29-1 and TRBJ1-1; 9 bases agree with TRBD1. The CDR3 totals 13 residues. Germline CDR1 and CDR2: SQVTM and ANQGSEA. The V and J ends lost 7 bases and 1 base, in that order; junction bases with no gene match: 4. Here the CDR3 DNA reads TGCAGCGCCCTGGGACAGGGGAACACTGAAGCTTTCTTT. This gives the protein CSALGQGNTEAFF.

The chain joins TRBV7-9 to TRBJ1-2; possibly TRBD1 for D (5 bases). The CDR3 length is 13 residues. V was cut by 5 bases and J by 2 bases, with 9 bases left in between. Germline CDR1 reads SEHNR; CDR2 reads FQNEAQ (reference sequence). CDR3: CASSPQENYGYTF. The CDR3 DNA reads as TGTGCCAGCAGCCCACAGGAAAACTATGGCTACACCTTC.

This sequence joins TRBV6-5 and TRBJ1-1, with D tentatively TRBD1 (5 bases). Germline V gene sequence: CDR1 MNHEY, CDR2 SVGAGI. This CDR3 region has 15 residues. V gave up 4 bases and J gave up 1 base, with 13 bases separating them. CDR3 amino acids: CASSFGRGSNTEAFF. The CDR3 bases are TGTGCCAGCAGTTTTGGGAGGGGCTCGAACACTGAAGCTTTCTTT.

CDR3 residues: CASSYVTGGHYEQYF. Written as DNA, the CDR3 is TGTGCCAGCAGCTACGTCACGGGGGGCCACTACGAGCAGTACTTC. This chain connects TRBV7-2 to TRBJ2-7, with D possibly TRBD2 on 7 matching bases. V lost 4 bases and J 3 bases, leaving 16 bases between the germline ends. The CDR3 extends over 15 amino acids. Germline V gene sequence: CDR1 SGHTA, CDR2 FQGNSA.

The rearrangement joins TRBV3-1 to TRBJ1-4; tentative D call: TRBD1 (5 bases). The germline V gene has CDR1 LGHDT and CDR2 YNNKEL (reference sequence). The germline V and J ends were trimmed by 1 base and 6 bases, with 12 bases remaining between them. The CDR3 loop spans 15 amino acids. The CDR3 nucleotides read TGTGCCAGCAGCCAAGGGGGCTCTAGGTATGAAAAACTGTTTTTT. Its protein product is CASSQGGSRYEKLFF. Based on the CDR3 plus reference TRBV3-1 and TRBJ1-4, the full variable domain is DTAVSQTPKYLVTQMGNDKSIKCEQNLGHDTMYWYKQDSKKFLKIMFSYNNKELIINETVPNRFSPKSPDKAHLNLHINSLELGDSAVYFCASSQGGSRYEKLFFGSGTQLSVL.

This clonotype has only one observation. The CDR3 DNA reads as TGTGCCAGCAGCGTAGACGGGACTAGGGAGACCCAGTACTTC. It translates to CASSVDGTRETQYF. The V gene is TRBV9, the J gene TRBJ2-5, with TRBD2 identical over 8 bases. The CDR3 runs to 14 residues. CDR1 SGDLS and CDR2 YYNGEE come from the germline V gene. After removal of 0 bases from V and 5 bases from J, the junction contained 3 bases not matched to a gene. Together with reference TRBV9 and TRBJ2-5, the CDR3 gives the full variable domain: DSGVTQTPKHLITATGQRVTLRCSPRSGDLSVYWYQQSLDQGLQFLIQYYNGEERAKGNILERFSAQQFPDLHSELNLSSLELGDSALYFCASSVDGTRETQYFGPGTRLLVL.

J is TRBJ1-5 and V is TRBV6-5; perhaps TRBD1 as D (5 bases). This CDR3 has 13 amino acids. The V end was cut by 5 bases, the J end by 7 bases, with 12 bases between. Germline V gene data show CDR1 as MNHEY and CDR2 as SVGAGI. CDR3 residues: CASSPTVAQPQHF. CDR3 nucleotides: TGTGCCAGCAGTCCGACAGTGGCCCAGCCCCAGCATTTT.

J is TRBJ1-5 and V is TRBV12-3 or TRBV12-4; D unresolved. V was cut by 5 bases and J by 11 bases, with 22 bases left in between. The CDR3 sequence is 15 residues long. The CDR3 DNA reads TGTGCCAGCAGTCCCGGGCCTCTAGATCAATCAGCCCAGCATTTT. This encodes CASSPGPLDQSAQHF.

This chain links TRBV5-4 with TRBJ1-5; 9 bases map to TRBD1. The junction had 4 bases not matched to a gene; V was cut back by 4 bases and J by 8 bases. The CDR3 runs 13 residues. The V gene's germline CDR1 is SGHNT and CDR2 YYREEE (reference sequence). The chain's CDR3 is CASSLGQGEPQHF. The CDR3 nucleotides are TGTGCCAGCAGCCTGGGACAGGGTGAGCCCCAGCATTTT.